The clone carrying this TCR beta chain has more than one count but fewer than ten. Its antigen is unknown. This entry comes from a study of identical twins. Overall study results and limits: Zero-insertion analyses were open to partial confounding by invariant MAIT and iNKT cells. Twins showed weaker excess sharing in their beta out-of-frame sequences. The study found that models underestimated out-of-frame TCR alpha sharing in monozygotic twins.

The trim removed 10 bases at V and 5 bases at J, leaving 9 bases unmatched. The CDR3 extends over 15 amino acids. Germline assignment: CDR1 LNHDA and CDR2 SQIVND (reference sequence). Template switching introduced a universal primer site, and the cDNA bore unique molecular identifiers. TCRdb re-called the 5' RACE reads with MiXCR, one entry per CDR3 protein. The repertoire includes around 1.7 million distinct CDR3 sequences, more than 30% of them detected once, and approximately 0.29% sits in the top ten. The sequence derives from a newborn girl in good health. The rearrangement joins TRBV19 to TRBJ2-5; TRBD2 matches at 14 bases. The sample taken for sequencing was cord blood. CDR3 coding DNA: TGTGCCACGAACGGACTAGCGGGGGGTTCGGAGACCCAGTACTTC. It is translated as CATNGLAGGSETQYF.